This is a list of T cell receptor beta chains from one sample in a study of human versus mouse CDR3 diversity and MHC coevolution. Only in-frame clones appear in the TCRdb table, and some are missing; sequencing was by immunoSEQ multiplex PCR. The repertoire holds 60,000 to 95,000 clones, with about 90% as singletons. The sequenced sample was naive CD4+ T cells from blood. The source of these receptors is a person between 25 and 70 years old in good health. Each CDR3 is given with its conserved first and last residue. The order of the fields is clone size, D gene, J gene, V gene, CDR3 protein, CDR3 DNA. A D gene is named only where the DNA matches it firmly. The size entry is marked missing in some rows and otherwise reads once, few, many or a size class.

- | TRBD1 | TRBJ1-1 | TRBV19 | CASRDRGWTMNTEAFF | TGTGCCAGTCGGGACAGGGGATGGACAATGAACACTGAAGCTTTCTTT
- | - | TRBJ1-2 | TRBV27 | CASSNRAINYGYTF | TGTGCCAGCAGCAACAGGGCCATAAACTATGGCTACACCTTC
- | - | TRBJ2-3 | TRBV5-4 | CASSPGSSPDTQYF | TGTGCCAGCAGCCCTGGTTCTAGCCCAGATACGCAGTATTTT
- | TRBD2 | TRBJ2-3 | TRBV5-4 | CASSSGTSGMMSDTQYF | TGTGCCAGCAGCTCCGGGACTAGCGGGATGATGTCGGATACGCAGTATTTT
- | TRBD1 | TRBJ1-1 | TRBV30 | CAWRADRGRTEAFF | TGTGCCTGGAGGGCGGACAGGGGACGGACTGAAGCTTTCTTT
- | - | TRBJ1-4 | TRBV30 | CAWSSRWVEEKLFF | TGTGCCTGGAGCTCCAGGTGGGTGGAAGAAAAACTGTTTTTT
- | TRBD1 | TRBJ1-2 | TRBV28 | CASRGTATYGYTF | TGTGCCAGCAGGGGGACAGCAACCTATGGCTACACCTTC
- | - | TRBJ1-1 | TRBV6-1 | CASIPGRSNTEAFF | TGTGCCAGCATACCCGGCAGGTCGAACACTGAAGCTTTCTTT
- | TRBD2 | TRBJ2-1 | TRBV14 | CASRGLRGNEQFF | TGTGCCAGCAGAGGATTGCGGGGGAATGAGCAGTTCTTC
once | TRBD1 | TRBJ1-1 | TRBV4-1 | CASSQEIQGSQAFF | TGCGCCAGCAGCCAAGAAATACAGGGGTCCCAAGCTTTCTTT
- | - | TRBJ2-2 | TRBV5-3 | CARSSPFEAANTGELFF | TGTGCCAGAAGCTCCCCCTTCGAGGCAGCGAACACCGGGGAGCTGTTTTTT
- | TRBD1 | TRBJ2-2 | TRBV14 | CASSGQGRGELFF | TGTGCCAGCTCTGGACAGGGTCGCGGGGAGCTGTTTTTT
- | TRBD1 | TRBJ1-5 | TRBV30 | CAWSKGTVNQPQHF | TGTGCCTGGAGTAAAGGGACAGTAAATCAGCCCCAGCATTTT
- | - | TRBJ2-3 | TRBV10-3 | CAIRDYPSTDTQYF | TGTGCCATCAGAGACTACCCAAGCACAGATACGCAGTATTTT
few | TRBD1 | TRBJ1-3 | TRBV7-9 | CASQGAPSSGNTIYF | TGTGCCAGTCAGGGGGCCCCATCCTCTGGAAACACCATATATTTT
- | TRBD2 | TRBJ2-3 | TRBV19 | CASSNRGTSGITDTQYF | TGTGCCAGTAGTAACCGGGGGACTAGCGGGATCACAGATACGCAGTATTTT
- | TRBD2 | TRBJ2-7 | TRBV2 | CASRTSLYEQYF | TGTGCCAGCCGGACTAGCTTGTACGAGCAGTACTTC
once | TRBD1 | TRBJ1-1 | TRBV28 | CASSPLPGQTPEAFF | TGTGCCAGCAGTCCTCTACCGGGACAGACTCCGGAAGCTTTCTTT
- | TRBD1 | TRBJ1-6 | TRBV10-2 | CASRRDRVDSPLHF | TGCGCCAGCCGGCGGGACAGGGTGGATTCACCCCTCCACTTT
- | - | TRBJ2-7 | TRBV27 | CASSPFRGSYSYEQYF | TGTGCCAGCAGCCCCTTCCGCGGCAGTTACTCCTACGAGCAGTACTTC
once | TRBD1 | TRBJ2-4 | TRBV13 | CASSLGRGLAKNIQYF | TGTGCCAGCAGTTTAGGCAGGGGGCTAGCCAAAAACATTCAGTACTTC
- | - | TRBJ1-2 | TRBV6-1 | CASKEGANYGYTF | TGTGCCAGCAAAGAGGGAGCTAACTATGGCTACACCTTC
- | TRBD2 | TRBJ2-2 | TRBV6-5 | CASSRGGTGELFF | TGTGCCAGCAGCCGGGGGGGCACCGGGGAGCTGTTTTTT
- | - | TRBJ1-1 | TRBV5-4 | CASSPDRERNTEAFF | TGTGCCAGCAGCCCAGACAGAGAGAGGAACACTGAAGCTTTCTTT
- | TRBD1 | TRBJ2-1 | TRBV9 | CASSVTQGTYNEQFF | TGTGCCAGCAGCGTAACACAGGGGACCTACAATGAGCAGTTCTTC
- | TRBD2 | TRBJ2-3 | TRBV7-6 | CASSLSGLVSTDTQYF | TGTGCCAGCAGCTTATCCGGACTAGTGAGCACAGATACGCAGTATTTT
- | TRBD1 | TRBJ2-6 | TRBV18 | CASSPGQGKGANVLTF | TGTGCCAGCTCACCGGGACAGGGCAAAGGGGCCAACGTCCTGACTTTC
- | - | TRBJ1-1 | TRBV6-5 | CASSYLMNTEAFF | TGTGCCAGCAGTTACTTAATGAACACTGAAGCTTTCTTT
- | TRBD1 | TRBJ1-2 | TRBV6-1 | CASSVGGTASGYTF | TGTGCCAGCAGTGTTGGAGGGACAGCCAGCGGCTACACCTTC
- | - | TRBJ1-4 | TRBV5-1 | CASSLGETNEKLFF | TGCGCCAGCAGCTTGGGGGAGACTAATGAAAAACTGTTTTTT
few | TRBD1 | TRBJ1-5 | TRBV19 | CASSMDRISNQPQHF | TGTGCCAGTAGCATGGACAGGATTAGCAATCAGCCCCAGCATTTT
- | TRBD1 | TRBJ2-7 | TRBV6-6 | CASSFKQGSSYEQYF | TGTGCCAGCAGTTTCAAACAGGGGTCCTCCTACGAGCAGTACTTC
- | - | TRBJ2-1 | TRBV7-9 | CASSSGHSSYNEQFF | TGTGCCAGCAGCTCAGGACATTCTTCCTACAATGAGCAGTTCTTC
once | TRBD1 | TRBJ2-7 | TRBV5-1 | CASDLGTGKTEQYF | TGCGCCAGCGATTTAGGGACAGGAAAGACCGAGCAGTACTTC
- | - | TRBJ2-3 | TRBV18 | CASSAILTEPDTQYF | TGTGCCAGCTCAGCTATTCTCACAGAACCAGATACGCAGTATTTT